These 22 T cell receptor beta chains were sequenced from one sample in a study of T cells in Graves' hyperthyroidism and ophthalmopathy. From RNA transcripts, TCR beta CDR3 regions were amplified. During a first-round RT-PCR of the TCR CDR3, the HTBI primer set was used. TCRdb fed the multiplex PCR reads into MiXCR, producing one record per CDR3 protein. The repertoire holds 500,000 to 600,000 distinct CDR3 sequences, with over 15% as singletons. Source material: blood. These receptors all come from a woman between 18 and 30 years old with Graves' hyperthyroidism.

The CDR3 DNA reads as TGTGCCAGCGGAACGGGACAGGGGAATTCACCCCTCCACTTT. Translated: CASGTGQGNSPLHF. This chain connects TRBV6-1 to TRBJ1-6; TRBD1 matches 10 bases. From germline, CDR1 is MNHNS and CDR2 SASEGT. Trimming removed 8 bases from V and 7 bases from J; junction bases left unmatched: 5. The CDR3 has 14 residues.

The chain links TRBV12-3 or TRBV12-4 to TRBJ1-1, with D uncertain. The V and J ends lost 7 bases and 5 bases respectively, with 11 bases between them. The CDR3 consists of 12 residues. The CDR3 region is CASILRDTEAFF. The CDR3 DNA follows: TGTGCCAGCATCTTGAGGGATACTGAAGCTTTCTTT.

This clonotype was counted at least ten times. The CDR3 here is CASSSGQGADTQYF. The CDR3 region has the DNA TGCGCCAGCAGCTCGGGACAGGGGGCAGATACGCAGTATTTT. V is TRBV5-1 and J is TRBJ2-3; TRBD1 matches at 11 bases. This CDR3 is built from 14 residues. J gave up 4 bases and V 3 bases, and 1 base lay outside the gene matches. Per the germline V gene, CDR1 is SGHRS and CDR2 is YFSETQ.

Written as DNA, the CDR3 is TGTGCCAGCAGCCATGGAGGCGGGGGGGCAGGAAACACCATATATTTT. It is translated as CASSHGGGGAGNTIYF. V is TRBV3-1 and J is TRBJ1-3; a weak D match, TRBD1 (6 bases). V shed 3 bases and J shed 4 bases, with 16 bases lying between them. The CDR3 runs to 16 residues. Germline V gene sequence: CDR1 LGHDT, CDR2 YNNKEL (reference sequence).

The chain employs TRBV9 and TRBJ2-1; possible D gene TRBD2, 7 bases. The germline gives CDR1 SGDLS, CDR2 YYNGEE. Trimming shortened V by 2 bases and J by 6 bases, and 15 bases separated the two germline ends. The CDR3 runs to 15 residues. The CDR3 sequence is CASSVEGGPANEQFF. Here the CDR3 DNA reads TGTGCCAGCAGCGTCGAGGGGGGGCCGGCCAATGAGCAGTTCTTC.

The chain uses TRBV24-1 and TRBJ2-1; D is uncertain. Germline CDR1 KGHDR, CDR2 SFDVKD. V lost 2 bases, J lost 5 bases, and 9 bases lay in between. The CDR3 consists of 14 residues. The CDR3: CATSDSGLHNEQFF. For the CDR3, the DNA is TGTGCCACCAGTGATTCGGGCCTCCACAATGAGCAGTTCTTC.

With respect to this clonotype: This may stem from a read error, because a much larger clone lies one nucleotide away. The chain employs TRBV30 and TRBJ2-3, with D possibly called TRBD1 or TRBD2 (6 bases each). CDR1 GTSNPN and CDR2 SVGIG come from the germline V gene (reference sequence). The CDR3 consists of 15 residues. Trimming pared 1 base from V and 2 bases from J, leaving 13 bases between. The CDR3 DNA follows: TGTGCCTGGAGTGAAGGAGGGGGGTCCACAGATACGCAGTATTTT. It yields the protein CAWSEGGGSTDTQYF.

The CDR3 nucleotides are TGCAGTGCTAGAGACCCCGGACTAGCGGGAAGTAATAAGCAGTTCTTC. Translation gives CSARDPGLAGSNKQFF. The chain combines TRBV20-1 with TRBJ2-1; TRBD2 matches at 12 bases. J was trimmed by 11 bases and V by 0 bases; bases with no gene match: 11. The CDR3 has 16 amino acids. Germline assignment: CDR1 DFQATT and CDR2 SNEGSKA (reference sequence).

This clonotype was observed many times. The chain recombines TRBV6-1 with TRBJ1-2, with D uncertain. Germline V lookup: CDR1 MNHNS, CDR2 SASEGT. Trimming pared 2 bases from V and 4 bases from J, leaving 8 bases between. There are 13 residues in the CDR3. The chain's CDR3 is CASSELGPYGYTF. The DNA of the CDR3 is TGTGCCAGCAGTGAATTAGGGCCCTATGGCTACACCTTC.

This chain links TRBV12-5 with TRBJ1-4; 11 bases agree with TRBD1. V lost 6 bases and J lost 7; bases outside the gene matches: 4. The germline V gene has CDR1 LGHNT and CDR2 FRNRAP. The CDR3 has 14 residues. CDR3 DNA: TGTGCTAGTGGGCTGGGACAGGGGGTTGAAAAACTGTTTTTT. It specifies CASGLGQGVEKLFF. Based on the CDR3 plus reference TRBV12-5 and TRBJ1-4, the full variable domain is DARVTQTPRHKVTEMGQEVTMRCQPILGHNTVFWYRQTMMQGLELLAYFRNRAPLDDSGMPKDRFSAEMPDATLATLKIQPSEPRDSAVYFCASGLGQGVEKLFFGSGTQLSVL.

Only a few counts were recorded for this clonotype. V gene TRBV28 combines with J gene TRBJ2-1; no firm D call. The CDR3 has 13 residues. CDR1 MDHEN and CDR2 SYDVKM come from the germline V gene. Between the trimmed V and J ends, which lost 2 bases and 9 bases, there was a span of 11 bases. CDR3 sequence: CASSLGPWGEQFF. The CDR3 nucleotides are TGTGCCAGCAGTTTAGGCCCCTGGGGTGAGCAGTTCTTC.

This clonotype was counted ten times or more. The V gene is TRBV4-1, the J gene TRBJ2-7, with D perhaps being TRBD1 or TRBD2 (5 bases each). Germline V gene data show CDR1 as MGHRA and CDR2 as YSYEKL. The CDR3 is 16 amino acids. Deletions cut 1 base from V and 0 bases from J, with 13 bases between. This CDR3 is CASSQGHGTSSYEQYF. The CDR3 bases are TGCGCCAGCAGCCAAGGCCACGGGACGAGCTCCTACGAGCAGTACTTC.

This clonotype was picked up many times. The rearrangement joins TRBV7-9 to TRBJ1-1; D perhaps matches TRBD1 (5 bases). Germline lookup yields CDR1 SEHNR and CDR2 FQNEAQ (reference sequence). The CDR3 totals 14 residues. V lost 5 bases, J lost 2 bases, and 12 bases lay in between. The CDR3 is CASSRDDSNTEAFF. The CDR3 DNA reads as TGTGCCAGCAGCCGAGATGACAGCAACACTGAAGCTTTCTTT.

The DNA of the CDR3 is TGTGCCAGCAGCCCCTCGAAGGTAACTACGCAGTATTTT. Protein: CASSPSKVTTQYF. V usage is TRBV14 and J usage is TRBJ2-3; the D is unclear. Germline V gene lookup returns CDR1 SGHDN and CDR2 FVKESK. CDR3 size: 13 residues. V dropped 4 bases and J dropped 8 bases, with 13 bases sitting between them.

This clonotype was found a few times. The gene calls are TRBV6-2 or TRBV6-3 and TRBJ2-1, with 9 nucleotides matching TRBD1. J was trimmed by 8 bases and V by 7 bases; bases with no gene match: 15. CDR1 is MNHEY and CDR2 is SVGEGT in the germline V gene. The CDR3 extends over 16 amino acids. CDR3 sequence (DNA): TGTGCCAGCACGATACGTCCGGGACAGGGTTCGTATGAGCAGTTCTTC. This translates into CASTIRPGQGSYEQFF.

This clonotype has a count of ten or more. This chain connects TRBV18 to TRBJ1-5; D is possibly TRBD1 (5 bases). The CDR3 loop spans 14 amino acids. Germline V gene lookup returns CDR1 KGHSH and CDR2 LQKENI. The V end lost 3 bases, the J end lost 0 bases, and 6 bases lay between the germline ends. The CDR3 DNA reads as TGTGCCAGCTCACCCGACAGTAGCAATCAGCCCCAGCATTTT. Translating gives CASSPDSSNQPQHF.

This clonotype was counted a few times. The rearrangement joins TRBV12-5 to TRBJ1-4, with D unresolved. The V gene's germline CDR1 is LGHNT and CDR2 FRNRAP. CDR3 length: 15 residues. V dropped 7 bases and J dropped 6 bases, with 18 bases sitting between them. Written as DNA, the CDR3 is TGTGCTAGTGTTCACGACCGGGCCGCTGATGAAAAACTGTTTTTT. Its translation is CASVHDRAADEKLFF.

The chain has TRBV12-3 or TRBV12-4 and TRBJ1-2; 9 positions agree with TRBD1. V lost 5 bases, J lost 5 bases, and 9 bases stayed unmatched. The CDR3 runs to 15 residues. CDR3 residues: CASSASRDREYGYTF. CDR3 nucleotide sequence: TGTGCCAGCAGTGCGAGCCGGGACAGGGAATATGGCTACACCTTC.

In this sample, this clonotype turned up many times. The chain couples TRBV24-1 to TRBJ2-5; TRBD1 matches 10 bases. The V segment lost 2 bases and the J segment 3 bases; nucleotides outside the gene matches: 5. Germline CDR1 and CDR2: KGHDR and SFDVKD. The CDR3 sequence is 16 residues long. CDR3 sequence reads: CATSDWGQGRKETQYF. For the CDR3, the DNA is TGTGCCACCAGTGATTGGGGACAGGGGCGAAAAGAGACCCAGTACTTC.

This clonotype was seen many times. The rearrangement links TRBV20-1 to TRBJ2-1; 12 bases agree with TRBD2. Per germline, CDR1 DFQATT and CDR2 SNEGSKA (reference sequence). This CDR3 is built from 15 residues. J gave up 8 bases and V 3 bases, and 8 bases lay outside the gene matches. The CDR3 loop reads CSARGATSGGDEQFF. The DNA of the CDR3 is TGCAGTGCTAGGGGAGCGACTAGCGGGGGTGATGAGCAGTTCTTC.

The J gene is TRBJ2-5, the V gene TRBV6-1, with D perhaps TRBD1 (6 bases). V was pared by 4 bases and J by 5 bases, with 11 bases between. This CDR3 region has 13 residues. Germline V gene sequence: CDR1 MNHNS, CDR2 SASEGT. The CDR3 DNA follows: TGTGCCAGCAGTGCCAGGGGCGAGGAGACCCAGTACTTC. It codes for CASSARGEETQYF.

There are a few counts of this clonotype. The J gene is TRBJ2-3, the V gene TRBV19; a weak D match, TRBD2 (5 bases). The germline CDR1 and CDR2 sequences are LNHDA and SQIVND (reference sequence). The CDR3 length is 16 residues. V dropped 1 base and J dropped 5 bases, with 16 bases sitting between them. The CDR3 sequence is CASSIALIGRLDTQYF. As DNA, the CDR3 is TGTGCCAGTAGTATAGCCCTAATAGGGAGATTAGATACGCAGTATTTT.